This T cell receptor beta chain comes out of a study of human CD8 memory T cell subsets. UMI-labeled 5' RACE produced the TCR beta libraries. TCRdb reprocessed the 5' RACE reads, with one entry per CDR3 protein and no DNA. This table holds roughly 9,800 distinct CDR3 sequences. There are 16 residues in the CDR3. Germline lookup yields CDR1 SEHNR and CDR2 FQNEAQ (reference sequence). The clonotype was recovered from a human donor in good health. The chain carries TRBV7-9 and TRBJ1-1; TCRdb selects TRBD1, and the lack of DNA leaves this call unchecked. Material for sequencing was CD8+ T cells from PBMCs. CDR3 residues: CASSSTEAQGRAEAFF.